These 31 T cell receptor beta chains were sequenced from one sample in a study of T cells after yellow fever vaccination. TCRdb itself ran the 5' RACE reads through MiXCR, one entry per CDR3 protein. This sample has approximately 160,000 distinct CDR3 sequences; roughly a tenth occur once, and the top ten carry about 40%. Here the sequenced sample was CD8+ T cells sorted from PBMCs, taken 45 days after the yellow fever booster vaccination. These receptors all stem from a man younger than 35 who received the YFV17D yellow fever vaccine.

This clonotype was observed a handful of times. The rearrangement links TRBV7-9 to TRBJ1-2; no clear D. V was trimmed by 5 bases and J by 8 bases, leaving 15 bases between them. The V gene's germline CDR1 is SEHNR and CDR2 FQNEAQ (reference sequence). This CDR3 has 13 amino acids. The CDR3 spells CASSPAPYEGYTF. DNA for the CDR3: TGTGCCAGCAGCCCAGCCCCGTATGAGGGCTACACCTTC.

This clonotype was counted ten times or more. The V gene is TRBV10-3, the J gene TRBJ2-7; D ambiguous. There are 13 residues in the CDR3. Trimming cost V 2 bases and J 4 bases, with 9 bases left between them. Germline CDR1 and CDR2: ENHRY and SYGVKD. CDR3 region: CAISEKLSYEQYV. The DNA for the CDR3 is TGTGCCATCAGTGAGAAACTGTCATACGAGCAGTACGTC.

The J gene is TRBJ2-7, the V gene TRBV21-1; TRBD1, the table's D call, lacks a check against the DNA. TRBV21-1 is described as a pseudogene. This CDR3 contains 13 residues. CDR3 in DNA: TGTGCCAGCCGTCCCGGCAGGCGGCACGAGCAGTACGTC. Residues: CASRPGRRHEQYV.

V gene TRBV6-2 or TRBV6-3 combines with J gene TRBJ2-1; D is uncertain. V was cut by 3 bases and J by 4 bases, with 10 bases left in between. The CDR3 is 14 amino acids. Germline V gene sequence: CDR1 MNHEY, CDR2 SVGEGT. The CDR3 region is CASSYYLGYNEQFF. The CDR3 nucleotides are TGTGCCAGCAGTTATTACCTAGGGTACAATGAGCAGTTCTTC.

This clonotype has only a few counts. CDR3 protein: CASSFRLMNTEAFF. CDR3 nucleotide sequence: TGTGCCAGCAGTTTTCGGCTCATGAACACTGAAGCTTTCTTT. The chain joins TRBV6-2 or TRBV6-3 to TRBJ1-1; no clear D gene. Germline CDR1 reads MNHEY; CDR2 reads SVGEGT. The germline V and J ends were trimmed by 4 bases and 0 bases, with 9 bases remaining between them. The CDR3 sequence is 14 residues long.

The chain uses TRBV12-3 or TRBV12-4 and TRBJ2-7; perhaps TRBD2 as D (6 bases). This CDR3 is 15 amino acids long. V dropped 5 bases and J dropped 6 bases, with 20 bases sitting between them. The DNA for the CDR3 is TGTGCCAGCAGTCGGAGGGAGTTTCCTTTGAGCGAGCAGTACGTC. Translating it yields CASSRREFPLSEQYV.

This clonotype was detected a few times. The chain has TRBV6-2 or TRBV6-3 and TRBJ2-3; D is perhaps TRBD2 (6 bases). V shed 0 bases and J shed 4 bases, with 20 bases lying between them. Germline lookup yields CDR1 MNHEY and CDR2 SVGEGT. This CDR3 region has 18 residues. CDR3 in DNA: TGTGCCAGCAGTTACTCCCGGACTACCGGGGGTCGGGCAGATACGCAGTATTTT. Its protein is CASSYSRTTGGRADTQYF.

The table lists this clonotype with a few counts. The chain employs TRBV12-3 or TRBV12-4 and TRBJ2-5, with D possibly TRBD2 on 7 matching bases. This CDR3 spans 14 amino acids. V lost 5 bases and J 1 base, leaving 11 bases between the germline ends. CDR3 sequence: CASSLRGAQETQYF. CDR3 DNA: TGTGCCAGCAGTCTCCGGGGGGCCCAAGAGACCCAGTACTTC.

CDR3 DNA sequence: TGTGCCAGCAGCTCCTCCAACCTGACTAATAATTCACCCCTCCACTTT. Amino acids: CASSSSNLTNNSPLHF. The chain uses TRBV7-9 and TRBJ1-6; D uncertain. The V and J ends lost 4 bases and 5 bases respectively, with 15 bases between them. CDR1 SEHNR and CDR2 FQNEAQ come from the germline V gene (reference sequence). CDR3 length: 16 amino acids.

The chain carries TRBV7-6 and TRBJ2-2; no definite D call. Germline assignment: CDR1 SGHVS and CDR2 FNYEAQ. This CDR3 has 12 residues. Trimming left V 4 bases short and J 8 bases short, with 8 bases between. CDR3 sequence (DNA): TGTGCCAGCAGCTCCAATTCTGGGGAGCTGTTTTTT. It is translated as CASSSNSGELFF.

This clonotype was recorded at least ten times. The chain is built from TRBV29-1 and TRBJ2-6, with D uncertain. CDR1 is SQVTM, CDR2 ANQGSEA, per germline. Trimming pared 4 bases from V and 0 bases from J, leaving 4 bases between. The CDR3 runs to 13 residues. The DNA for the CDR3 is TGCAGCGTTGTACCCTCTGGGGCCAACGTCCTGACTTTC. Protein sequence: CSVVPSGANVLTF.

V gene TRBV20-1 combines with J gene TRBJ2-2, with 8 nucleotides matching TRBD1. V gave up 8 bases and J gave up 2 bases; unmatched junction bases: 4. This CDR3 is 13 amino acids long. Germline-derived CDR1 and CDR2 are DFQATT and SNEGSKA (reference sequence). This CDR3 reads CSPGQVNTGELFF. Written as DNA, the CDR3 is TGCAGTCCGGGACAGGTTAACACCGGGGAGCTGTTTTTT.

The chain carries TRBV19 and TRBJ2-2, with 9 nucleotides matching TRBD1. The germline V gene has CDR1 LNHDA and CDR2 SQIVND (reference sequence). V lost 4 bases to trimming and J lost 3 bases; unmatched junction nucleotides: 3. The CDR3 sequence is 15 residues long. CDR3 amino acids: CASSSGTGHTGELFF. The CDR3 nucleotides are TGTGCCAGTAGTAGCGGGACAGGGCACACCGGGGAGCTGTTTTTT.

This sequence joins TRBV5-5 and TRBJ2-2, with D perhaps given as TRBD1 or TRBD2 (5 bases each). Germline CDR1 SGHKS, CDR2 YYEKEE (reference sequence). Trimming cost V 3 bases and J 5 bases, with 14 bases left between them. The CDR3 is made up of 15 amino acids. This chain's CDR3 is CASSSRKGETGELFF. CDR3 sequence (DNA): TGTGCCAGCAGCTCCAGGAAAGGGGAGACCGGGGAGCTGTTTTTT. The full variable domain, rest sourced from reference TRBV5-5 and TRBJ2-2, is DAGVTQSPTHLIKTRGQQVTLRCSPISGHKSVSWYQQVLGQGPQFIFQYYEKEERGRGNFPDRFSARQFPNYSSELNVNALLLGDSALYLCASSSRKGETGELFFGEGSRLTVL.

The chain joins TRBV7-9 to TRBJ1-1; weak D call: TRBD1 (5 bases). Per germline, CDR1 SEHNR and CDR2 FQNEAQ (reference sequence). This CDR3 is built from 12 residues. The V end was cut by 5 bases, the J end by 12 bases, with 16 bases between. As DNA, the CDR3 is TGTGCCAGCAGCCTCGGATTCCCAGGGCCTTTCTTT. As protein: CASSLGFPGPFF.

This clonotype was seen a few times. The chain is built from TRBV12-3 or TRBV12-4 and TRBJ2-1, with TRBD2 matching 8 bases. The CDR3 has 12 amino acids. Trimming cost V 5 bases and J 11 bases; bases outside gene matches: 5. CDR3 DNA sequence: TGTGCCAGCAGTCTTGAGCGGGGGCAGCAGTTCTTC. Translating it yields CASSLERGQQFF.

The chain recombines TRBV5-4 with TRBJ2-7; TRBD1 or TRBD2 may be the D gene (5 bases each). V lost 3 bases to trimming and J lost 7 bases, with 11 bases between them. Per the germline V gene, CDR1 is SGHNT and CDR2 is YYREEE (reference sequence). The CDR3 extends over 12 amino acids. Written as DNA, the CDR3 is TGTGCCAGCAGCTGGGGCTCGGGGGAGCAGTACGTC. As protein: CASSWGSGEQYV.

This chain joins TRBV6-2 or TRBV6-3 and TRBJ2-5; D perhaps matches TRBD2 (6 bases). This CDR3 is 16 amino acids long. Trimming shortened V by 5 bases and J by 0 bases, and 16 bases separated the two germline ends. Germline values: CDR1 MNHEY, CDR2 SVGEGT. DNA of the CDR3: TGTGCCAGCAGTCAAAAGGGACTTCCGTACCAAGAGACCCAGTACTTC. Amino acids: CASSQKGLPYQETQYF.

This chain uses TRBV11-2 with TRBJ2-7; D is possibly TRBD1 or TRBD2 (6 bases each). The CDR3 extends over 15 amino acids. With 6 bases removed from V and 1 base from J, the gap between germline ends came to 16 bases. Germline CDR1 is SGHAT and CDR2 is FQNNGV. CDR3 sequence: CASSSFGGRSYEQYF. The CDR3 DNA reads as TGTGCCAGCAGTTCTTTCGGGGGCAGATCCTACGAGCAGTACTTC.

The CDR3 nucleotides are TGTGCCAGCAGTCCCCCCCCGACGAGAGCAGGAACCTACGAGCAGTACGTC. The encoded protein is CASSPPPTRAGTYEQYV. The rearrangement joins TRBV27 to TRBJ2-7; D is undetermined. Per germline, CDR1 MNHEY and CDR2 SMNVEV (reference sequence). V lost 5 bases, J lost 2 bases, and 22 bases lay in between. The CDR3 runs to 17 residues.

The chain joins TRBV4-3 to TRBJ2-3; 9 bases match TRBD2. This CDR3 has 15 amino acids. Germline CDR1 is LGHNA and CDR2 is YSLEER. Trimming cost V 1 base and J 2 bases; bases outside gene matches: 1. This CDR3 is CASSQGLAATDTQYF. The DNA for the CDR3 is TGCGCCAGCAGCCAAGGACTAGCGGCCACAGATACGCAGTATTTT.

The rearrangement links TRBV29-1 to TRBJ2-5; a possible D gene is TRBD2 (6 bases). Germline assignment: CDR1 SQVTM and CDR2 ANQGSEA. CDR3 length equals 13 residues. The V gene lost 3 bases and the J gene lost 5 bases, with 13 bases spanning the gap. The CDR3 reads CSVDGGERETQYF. The CDR3 DNA reads TGCAGCGTTGACGGCGGGGAACGGGAGACCCAGTACTTC.

The rearrangement uses TRBV7-9 and TRBJ1-2; D not certain. The germline gives CDR1 SEHNR, CDR2 FQNEAQ (reference sequence). The CDR3 is 16 residues long. Between the trimmed V and J ends, which lost 5 bases and 4 bases, there was a span of 20 bases. The CDR3 bases are TGTGCCAGCAGCAGAGGGCGGGGTTCTCCGTCCTATGGCTACACCTTC. Encoded protein: CASSRGRGSPSYGYTF. Combining the CDR3 with reference TRBV7-9 and TRBJ1-2 gives the whole variable domain DTGVSQNPRHKITKRGQNVTFRCDPISEHNRLYWYRQTLGQGPEFLTYFQNEAQLEKSRLLSDRFSAERPKGSFSTLEIQRTEQGDSAMYLCASSRGRGSPSYGYTFGSGTRLTVV.

This clonotype was picked up many times. The chain links TRBV27 to TRBJ2-3; TRBD1 agrees at 8 bases. Germline lookup yields CDR1 MNHEY and CDR2 SMNVEV (reference sequence). The length of the CDR3 is 16 residues. The ends lost 4 bases at V and 3 bases at J; junction bases unmatched: 9. The CDR3 coding sequence is TGTGCCAGCAGTTCCCCAGGGGGCGCGTTAACAGATACGCAGTATTTT. It specifies CASSSPGGALTDTQYF.

This clonotype was seen repeatedly, ten times or more. The rearrangement uses TRBV20-1 and TRBJ2-5; the match to TRBD2 covers 12 bases. V trimming: 3 bases; J trimming: 2 bases; junction bases outside the gene matches: 4. Germline V CDR1 and CDR2: DFQATT, SNEGSKA (reference sequence). This CDR3 has 15 residues. CDR3 amino acids: CSARLTSGGQETQYF. As DNA, the CDR3 is TGCAGTGCTAGGTTGACTAGCGGGGGACAAGAGACCCAGTACTTC.

V gene TRBV6-5 combines with J gene TRBJ2-1, with 13 bases fitting TRBD2. The trim removed 6 bases at V and 7 bases at J, leaving 6 bases unmatched. CDR1 MNHEY and CDR2 SVGAGI come from the germline V gene. The CDR3 sequence is 15 residues long. The CDR3 DNA follows: TGTGCCAGCAGAGAACTAGCGGGGGGGCTTAATGAGCAGTTCTTC. It is translated as CASRELAGGLNEQFF.

This clonotype has only a few counts. This chain uses TRBV12-3 or TRBV12-4 with TRBJ2-5; D is uncertain. This CDR3 is built from 13 residues. V lost 6 bases to trimming and J lost 2 bases, with 10 bases between them. As DNA, the CDR3 is TGTGCCAGCAGGCCTGGGGTGCAAGAGACCCAGTACTTC. Its protein is CASRPGVQETQYF.

This clonotype showed up just a few times. The chain combines TRBV7-9 with TRBJ2-7; 9 positions match TRBD1. The CDR3 is 15 amino acids. Trimming took 2 bases from V and 5 from J; bases not matched to a gene: 7. The germline V gene has CDR1 SEHNR and CDR2 FQNEAQ (reference sequence). The CDR3 is CASSLTGTGLDEQYF. In DNA, the CDR3 is TGTGCCAGCAGCTTAACCGGGACAGGGTTGGACGAGCAGTACTTC.

This clonotype was seen ten or more times. The genes are TRBV6-5 and TRBJ2-1; 12 nucleotides match TRBD1. The CDR3 length is 15 residues. Germline V CDR1 and CDR2: MNHEY, SVGAGI. The V and J ends lost 3 bases and 9 bases, in that order; junction bases with no gene match: 6. CDR3 nucleotide sequence: TGTGCCAGCAGTTATAGGGACAGGGGGCGGGCTGAGCAGTTCTTC. It codes for CASSYRDRGRAEQFF.

The V gene is TRBV6-6, the J gene TRBJ2-6; the match to TRBD2 covers 8 bases. The length of the CDR3 is 15 residues. The germline V gene has CDR1 MNHNY and CDR2 SVGAGI (reference sequence). The junction had 9 bases not matched to a gene; V was cut back by 10 bases and J by 4 bases. The CDR3 here is CATRGAGAGANVLTF. CDR3 nucleotide sequence: TGTGCCACCCGCGGAGCGGGGGCAGGGGCCAACGTCCTGACTTTC.

The chain links TRBV6-5 to TRBJ2-1, with D unresolved. The CDR3 covers 15 residues. Per the germline V gene, CDR1 is MNHEY and CDR2 is SVGAGI. The V end lost 2 bases, the J end lost 6 bases, and 14 bases lay between the germline ends. The CDR3: CASSYRAFQRNEQFF. The CDR3 DNA reads TGTGCCAGCAGTTACCGGGCTTTTCAGCGCAATGAGCAGTTCTTC.